The T cell receptor beta chain under discussion was sequenced for a study of blood T cell repertoires in COVID-19. How the authors handled the data: By means of reference gene primer amplification, nucleated cell counts were estimated. The repertoire was sequenced with immunoSEQ multiplex PCR; TCRdb's copy has only in-frame clones and lacks some. The DNA gave D and trimming, while V, J and clone size come from that table. The profile shows under 65,000 clones, 91% of them singletons. Germline V lookup: CDR1 SNHLY, CDR2 FYNNEI. The CDR3 has 12 amino acids. Trimming stripped 7 bases from V and 10 bases from J, with 16 bases between.

The chain uses TRBV2 and TRBJ2-5; D is possibly TRBD2 (5 bases). Sequences were obtained from peripheral blood. The source is a man between 50 and 59 years old with acute or convalescent COVID-19. DNA for the CDR3: TGTGCCAGCACCGACTACCTCGAGGGCCAGTACTTC. Amino acids: CASTDYLEGQYF.